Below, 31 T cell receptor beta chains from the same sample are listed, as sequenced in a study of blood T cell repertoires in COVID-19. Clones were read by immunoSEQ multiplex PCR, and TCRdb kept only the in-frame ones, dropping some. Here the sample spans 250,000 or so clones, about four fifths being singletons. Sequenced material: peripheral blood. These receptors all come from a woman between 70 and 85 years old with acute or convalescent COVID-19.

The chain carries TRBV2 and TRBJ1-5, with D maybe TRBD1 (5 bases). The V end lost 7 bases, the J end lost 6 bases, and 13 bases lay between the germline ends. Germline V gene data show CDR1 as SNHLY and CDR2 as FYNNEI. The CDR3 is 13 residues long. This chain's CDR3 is CASMKGKAQPQHF. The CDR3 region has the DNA TGTGCCAGCATGAAGGGGAAGGCTCAGCCCCAGCATTTT.

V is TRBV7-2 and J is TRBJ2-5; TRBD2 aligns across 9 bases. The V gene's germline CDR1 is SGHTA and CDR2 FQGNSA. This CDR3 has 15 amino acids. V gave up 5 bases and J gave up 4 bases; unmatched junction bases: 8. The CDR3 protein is CASSLTSGSRETQYF. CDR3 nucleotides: TGTGCCAGCAGCCTGACTAGCGGCTCCCGAGAGACCCAGTACTTC.

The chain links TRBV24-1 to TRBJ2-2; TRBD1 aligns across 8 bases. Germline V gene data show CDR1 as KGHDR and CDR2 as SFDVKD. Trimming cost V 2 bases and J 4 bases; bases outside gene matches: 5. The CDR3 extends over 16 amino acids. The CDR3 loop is CATSDSRTGFTGELFF. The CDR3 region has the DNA TGTGCCACCAGTGATTCTCGGACAGGGTTCACCGGGGAGCTGTTTTTT.

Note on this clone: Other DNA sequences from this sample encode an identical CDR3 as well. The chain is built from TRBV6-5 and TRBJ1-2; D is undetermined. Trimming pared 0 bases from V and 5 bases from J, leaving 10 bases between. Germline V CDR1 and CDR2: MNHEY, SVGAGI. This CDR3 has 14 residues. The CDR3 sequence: CASSYSLRSYGYTF. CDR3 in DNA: TGTGCCAGCAGTTACTCTCTACGGTCTTATGGCTACACCTTC.

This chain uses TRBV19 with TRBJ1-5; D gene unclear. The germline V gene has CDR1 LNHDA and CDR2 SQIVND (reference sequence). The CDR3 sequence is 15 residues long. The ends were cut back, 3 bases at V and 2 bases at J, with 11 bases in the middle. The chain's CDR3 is CASSIPRPGNQPQHF. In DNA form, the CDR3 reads TGTGCCAGTAGTATTCCACGTCCAGGCAATCAGCCCCAGCATTTT.

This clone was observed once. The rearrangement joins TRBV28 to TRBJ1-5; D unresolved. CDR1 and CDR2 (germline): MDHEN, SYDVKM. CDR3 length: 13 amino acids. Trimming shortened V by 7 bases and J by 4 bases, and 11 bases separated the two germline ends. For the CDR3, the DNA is TGTGCCAGCACTATAGGAGTGAATCAGCCCCAGCATTTT. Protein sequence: CASTIGVNQPQHF.

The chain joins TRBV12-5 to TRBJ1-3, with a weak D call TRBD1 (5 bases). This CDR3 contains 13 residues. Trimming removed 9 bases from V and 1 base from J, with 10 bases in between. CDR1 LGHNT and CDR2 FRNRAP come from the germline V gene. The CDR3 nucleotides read TGTGCTAGCGGCCGGGGGTCTGGAAACACCATATATTTT. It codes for CASGRGSGNTIYF.

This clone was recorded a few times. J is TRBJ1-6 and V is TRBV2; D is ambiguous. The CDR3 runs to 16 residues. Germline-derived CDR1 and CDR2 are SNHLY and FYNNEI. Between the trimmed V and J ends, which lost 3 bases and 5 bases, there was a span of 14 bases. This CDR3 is CASSDNSPGNNSPLHF. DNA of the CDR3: TGTGCCAGCAGTGATAACTCCCCGGGGAATAATTCACCCCTCCACTTT.

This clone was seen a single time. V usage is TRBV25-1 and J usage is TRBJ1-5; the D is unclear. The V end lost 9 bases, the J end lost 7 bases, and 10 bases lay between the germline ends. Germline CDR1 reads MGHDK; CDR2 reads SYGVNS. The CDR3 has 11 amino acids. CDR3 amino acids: CASPWSQPQHF. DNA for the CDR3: TGTGCCAGTCCCTGGAGCCAGCCCCAGCATTTT.

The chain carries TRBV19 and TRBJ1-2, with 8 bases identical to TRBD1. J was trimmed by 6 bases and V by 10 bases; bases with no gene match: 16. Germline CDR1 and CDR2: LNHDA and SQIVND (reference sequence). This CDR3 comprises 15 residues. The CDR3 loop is CATRDRKGRVDGYTF. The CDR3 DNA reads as TGTGCCACCCGGGACAGGAAAGGAAGAGTAGATGGCTACACCTTC.

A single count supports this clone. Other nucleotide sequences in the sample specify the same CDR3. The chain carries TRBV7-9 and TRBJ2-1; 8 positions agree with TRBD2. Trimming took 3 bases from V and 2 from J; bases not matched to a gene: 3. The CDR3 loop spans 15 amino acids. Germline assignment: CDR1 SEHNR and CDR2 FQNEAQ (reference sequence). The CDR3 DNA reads TGTGCCAGCAGCTTGGCGGGGGGTACCTACAATGAGCAGTTCTTC. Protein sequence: CASSLAGGTYNEQFF.

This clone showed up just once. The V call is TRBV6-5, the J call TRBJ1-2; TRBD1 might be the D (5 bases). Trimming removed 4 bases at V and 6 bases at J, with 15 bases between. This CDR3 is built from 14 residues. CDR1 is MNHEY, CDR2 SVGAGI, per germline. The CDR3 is CASSFWRGNDGYTF. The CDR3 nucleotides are TGTGCCAGCAGTTTTTGGAGGGGTAATGATGGCTACACCTTC.

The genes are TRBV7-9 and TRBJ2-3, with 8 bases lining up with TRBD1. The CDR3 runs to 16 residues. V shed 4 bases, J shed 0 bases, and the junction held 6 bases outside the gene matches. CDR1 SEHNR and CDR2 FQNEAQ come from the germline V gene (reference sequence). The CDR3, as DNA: TGTGCCAGCAGCTCCCAGGGGGCTCTCAGCACAGATACGCAGTATTTT. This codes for CASSSQGALSTDTQYF.

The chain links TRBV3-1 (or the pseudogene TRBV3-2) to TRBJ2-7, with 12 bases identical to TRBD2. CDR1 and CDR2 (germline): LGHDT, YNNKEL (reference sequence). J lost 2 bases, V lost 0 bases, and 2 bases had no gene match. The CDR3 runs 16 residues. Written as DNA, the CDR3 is TGTGCCAGCAGCCAAGAAGCTAGCGGGGGGGCCTACGAGCAGTACTTC. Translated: CASSQEASGGAYEQYF.

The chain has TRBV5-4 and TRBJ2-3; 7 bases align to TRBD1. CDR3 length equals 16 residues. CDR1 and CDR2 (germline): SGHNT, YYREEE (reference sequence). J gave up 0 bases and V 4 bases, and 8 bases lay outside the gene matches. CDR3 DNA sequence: TGTGCCAGCAGCCCCGAGAGGGGGCCTAGCACAGATACGCAGTATTTT. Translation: CASSPERGPSTDTQYF.

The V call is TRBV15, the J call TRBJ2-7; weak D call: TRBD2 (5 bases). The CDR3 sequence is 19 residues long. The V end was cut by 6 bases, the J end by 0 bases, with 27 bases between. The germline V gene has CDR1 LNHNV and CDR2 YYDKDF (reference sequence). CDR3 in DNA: TGTGCCACCAGTCCAAAAAGTGGAGGCGCAGACTATCTCTCCTACGAGCAGTACTTC. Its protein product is CATSPKSGGADYLSYEQYF.

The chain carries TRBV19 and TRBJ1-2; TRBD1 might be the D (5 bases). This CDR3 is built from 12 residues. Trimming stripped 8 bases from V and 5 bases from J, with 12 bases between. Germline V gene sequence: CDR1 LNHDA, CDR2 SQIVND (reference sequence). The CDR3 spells CASALGGYGYTF. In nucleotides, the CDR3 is TGTGCCAGTGCCCTCGGGGGTTATGGCTACACCTTC.

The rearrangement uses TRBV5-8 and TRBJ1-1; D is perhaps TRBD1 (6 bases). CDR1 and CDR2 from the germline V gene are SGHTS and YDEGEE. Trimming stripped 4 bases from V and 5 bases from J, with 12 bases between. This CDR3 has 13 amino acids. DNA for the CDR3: TGTGCCAGCAGCGACCGAGGACAGACTGAAGCTTTCTTT. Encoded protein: CASSDRGQTEAFF.

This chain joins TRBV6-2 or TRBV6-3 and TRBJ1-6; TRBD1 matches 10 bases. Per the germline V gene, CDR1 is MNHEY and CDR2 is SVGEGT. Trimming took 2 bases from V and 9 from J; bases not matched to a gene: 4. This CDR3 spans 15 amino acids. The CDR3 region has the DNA TGTGCCAGCAGTTACGGGGACAGGGGTGGTTCACCCCTCCACTTT. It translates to CASSYGDRGGSPLHF.

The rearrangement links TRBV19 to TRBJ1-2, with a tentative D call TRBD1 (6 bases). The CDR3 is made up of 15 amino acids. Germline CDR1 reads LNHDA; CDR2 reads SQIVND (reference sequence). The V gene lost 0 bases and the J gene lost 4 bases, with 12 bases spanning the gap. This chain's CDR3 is CASSIDRGQTYGYTF. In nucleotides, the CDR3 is TGTGCCAGTAGTATAGACAGGGGACAAACCTATGGCTACACCTTC.

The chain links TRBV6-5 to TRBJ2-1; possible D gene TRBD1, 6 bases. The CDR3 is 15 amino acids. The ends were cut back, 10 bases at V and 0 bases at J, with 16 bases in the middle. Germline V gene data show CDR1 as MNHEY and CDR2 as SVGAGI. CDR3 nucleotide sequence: TGTGCCACCCAATGGACAGAGAGCTCCTACAATGAGCAGTTCTTC. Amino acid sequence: CATQWTESSYNEQFF.

CDR3 sequence (DNA): TGTGCCAGCAGCGCGGGACAGGGGTCTAACTATGGCTACACCTTC. Amino acid sequence: CASSAGQGSNYGYTF. The chain employs TRBV2 and TRBJ1-2, with 10 bases identical to TRBD1. The CDR3 sequence is 15 residues long. Trimming took 6 bases from V and 0 from J; bases not matched to a gene: 4. The germline gives CDR1 SNHLY, CDR2 FYNNEI.

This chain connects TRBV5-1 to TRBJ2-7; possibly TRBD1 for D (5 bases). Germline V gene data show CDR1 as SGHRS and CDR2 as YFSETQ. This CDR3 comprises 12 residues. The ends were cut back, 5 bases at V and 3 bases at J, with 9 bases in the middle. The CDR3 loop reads CASRPDSYEQYF. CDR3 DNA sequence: TGCGCCAGCAGACCTGACAGCTACGAGCAGTACTTC. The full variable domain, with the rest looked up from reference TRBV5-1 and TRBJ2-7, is KAGVTQTPRYLIKTRGQQVTLSCSPISGHRSVSWYQQTPGQGLQFLFEYFSETQRNKGNFPGRFSGRQFSNSRSEMNVSTLELGDSALYLCASRPDSYEQYFGPGTRLTVT.

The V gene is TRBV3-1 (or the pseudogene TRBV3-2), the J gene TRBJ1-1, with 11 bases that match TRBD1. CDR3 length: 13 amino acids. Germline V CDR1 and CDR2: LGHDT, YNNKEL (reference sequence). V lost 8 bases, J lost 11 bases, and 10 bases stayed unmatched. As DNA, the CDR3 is TGTGCCAGCGGGACAGGGGGTTGCCAAGATGCTTTCTTT. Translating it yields CASGTGGCQDAFF.

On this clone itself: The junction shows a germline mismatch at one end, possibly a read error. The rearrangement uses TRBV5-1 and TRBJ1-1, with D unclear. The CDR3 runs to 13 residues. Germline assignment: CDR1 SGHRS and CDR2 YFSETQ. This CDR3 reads CASSLAINTKAFF. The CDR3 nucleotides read TGCGCCAGCAGCTTGGCTATAAACACTAAAGCTTTCTTT.

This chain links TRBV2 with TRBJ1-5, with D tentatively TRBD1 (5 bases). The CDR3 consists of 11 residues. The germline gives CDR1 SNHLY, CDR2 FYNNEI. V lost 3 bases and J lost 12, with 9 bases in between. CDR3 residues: CASSEDTLQHF. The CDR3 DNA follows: TGTGCCAGCAGTGAGGACACCCTCCAGCATTTT.

CDR3 DNA: TGCGCCAGCACCTCCGCCCCAGACACCGGGGAGCTGTTTTTT. Its protein is CASTSAPDTGELFF. This sequence joins TRBV5-1 and TRBJ2-2, with D hard to call. This CDR3 has 14 residues. CDR1 SGHRS and CDR2 YFSETQ come from the germline V gene. The ends were cut back, 6 bases at V and 3 bases at J, with 12 bases in the middle.

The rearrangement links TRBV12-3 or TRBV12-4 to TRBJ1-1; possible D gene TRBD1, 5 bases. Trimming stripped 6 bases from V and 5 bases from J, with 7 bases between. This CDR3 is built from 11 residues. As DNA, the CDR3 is TGTGCCAGCAGAAGACAGACTGAAGCTTTCTTT. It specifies CASRRQTEAFF.

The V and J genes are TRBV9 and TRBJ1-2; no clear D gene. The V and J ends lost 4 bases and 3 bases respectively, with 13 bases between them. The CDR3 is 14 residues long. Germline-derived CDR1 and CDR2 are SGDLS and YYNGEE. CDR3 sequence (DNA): TGTGCCAGCAGCCGCGCCGGCAGCGACTATGGCTACACCTTC. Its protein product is CASSRAGSDYGYTF.

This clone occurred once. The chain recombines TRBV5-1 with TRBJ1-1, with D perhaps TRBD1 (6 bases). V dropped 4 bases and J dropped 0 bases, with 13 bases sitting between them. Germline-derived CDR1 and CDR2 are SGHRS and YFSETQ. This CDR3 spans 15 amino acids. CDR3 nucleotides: TGCGCCAGCAGCAATGACAGGCTCCTGAACACTGAAGCTTTCTTT. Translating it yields CASSNDRLLNTEAFF.

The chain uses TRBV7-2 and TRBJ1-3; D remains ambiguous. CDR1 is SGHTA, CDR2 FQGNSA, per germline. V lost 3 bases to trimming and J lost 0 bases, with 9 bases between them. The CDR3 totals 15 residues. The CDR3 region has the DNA TGTGCCAGCAGCTTTGGTCACAGCTCTGGAAACACCATATATTTT. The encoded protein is CASSFGHSSGNTIYF.